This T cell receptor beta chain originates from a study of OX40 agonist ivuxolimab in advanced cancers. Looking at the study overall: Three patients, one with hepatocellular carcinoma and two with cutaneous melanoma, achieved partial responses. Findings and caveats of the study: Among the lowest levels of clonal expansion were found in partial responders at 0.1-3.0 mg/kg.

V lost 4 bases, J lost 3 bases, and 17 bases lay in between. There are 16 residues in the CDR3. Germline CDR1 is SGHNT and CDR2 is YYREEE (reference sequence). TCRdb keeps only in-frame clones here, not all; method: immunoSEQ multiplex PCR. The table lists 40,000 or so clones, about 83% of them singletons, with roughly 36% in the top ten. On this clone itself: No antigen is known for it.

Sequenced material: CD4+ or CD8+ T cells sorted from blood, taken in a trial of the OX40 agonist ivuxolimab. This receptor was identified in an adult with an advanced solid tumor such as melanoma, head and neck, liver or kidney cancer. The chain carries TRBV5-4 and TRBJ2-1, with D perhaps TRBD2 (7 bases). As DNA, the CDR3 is TGTGCCAGCAGCCTAACTCGGGGGGCCTACTACAATGAGCAGTTCTTC. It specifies CASSLTRGAYYNEQFF.